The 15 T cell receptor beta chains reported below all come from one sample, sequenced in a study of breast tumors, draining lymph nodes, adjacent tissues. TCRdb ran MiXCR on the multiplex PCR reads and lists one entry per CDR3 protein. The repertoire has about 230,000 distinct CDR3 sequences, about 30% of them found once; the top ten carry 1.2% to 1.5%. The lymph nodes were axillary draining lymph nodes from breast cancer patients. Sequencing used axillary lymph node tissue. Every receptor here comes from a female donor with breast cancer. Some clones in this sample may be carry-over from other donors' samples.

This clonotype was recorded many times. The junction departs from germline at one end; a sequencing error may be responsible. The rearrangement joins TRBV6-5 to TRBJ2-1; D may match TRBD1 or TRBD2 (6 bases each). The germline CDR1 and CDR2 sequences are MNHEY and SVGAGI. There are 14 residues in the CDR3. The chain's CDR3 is CASSHSGARHEQFF. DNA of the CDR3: TGTGCCAGCAGTCACTCGGGGGCGCGACATGAGCAGTTCTTC.

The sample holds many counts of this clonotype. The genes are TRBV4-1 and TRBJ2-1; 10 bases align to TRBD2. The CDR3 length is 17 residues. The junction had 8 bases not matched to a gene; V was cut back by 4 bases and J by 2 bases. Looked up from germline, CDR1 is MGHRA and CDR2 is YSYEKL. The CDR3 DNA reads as TGCGCCAGCAGCCGAACCCTAGCGGGAGAGGCCTACAATGAGCAGTTCTTC. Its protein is CASSRTLAGEAYNEQFF.

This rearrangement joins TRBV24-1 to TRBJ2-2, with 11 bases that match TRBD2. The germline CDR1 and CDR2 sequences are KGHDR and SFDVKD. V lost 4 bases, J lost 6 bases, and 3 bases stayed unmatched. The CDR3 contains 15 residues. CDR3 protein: CATSDPGLAAGELFF. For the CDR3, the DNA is TGTGCCACCAGTGACCCGGGACTAGCGGCCGGGGAGCTGTTTTTT.

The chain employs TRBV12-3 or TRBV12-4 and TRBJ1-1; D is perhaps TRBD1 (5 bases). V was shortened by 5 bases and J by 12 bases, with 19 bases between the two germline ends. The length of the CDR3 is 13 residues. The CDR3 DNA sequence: TGTGCCAGCAGTGTCAGGGACTTGGGCTCATCTTTCTTT. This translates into CASSVRDLGSSFF.

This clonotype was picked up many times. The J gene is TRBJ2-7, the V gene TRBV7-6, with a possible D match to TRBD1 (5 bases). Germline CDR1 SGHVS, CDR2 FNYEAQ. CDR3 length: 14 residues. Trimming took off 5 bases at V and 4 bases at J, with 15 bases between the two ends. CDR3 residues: CASSQSGMKYEQYF. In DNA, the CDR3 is TGTGCCAGCAGCCAATCAGGGATGAAGTACGAGCAGTACTTC. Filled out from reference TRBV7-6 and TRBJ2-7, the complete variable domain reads GAGVSQSPRYKVTKRGQDVALRCDPISGHVSLYWYRQALGQGPEFLTYFNYEAQQDKSGLPNDRFSAERPEGSISTLTIQRTEQRDSAMYRCASSQSGMKYEQYFGPGTRLTVT.

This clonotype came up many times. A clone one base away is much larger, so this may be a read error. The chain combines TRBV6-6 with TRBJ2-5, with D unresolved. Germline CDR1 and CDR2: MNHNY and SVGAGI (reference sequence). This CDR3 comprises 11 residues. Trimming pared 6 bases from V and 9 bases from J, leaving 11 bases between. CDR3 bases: TGTGCCAGCAGGCTGGGTGGGGCCCAGTACTTC. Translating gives CASRLGGAQYF.

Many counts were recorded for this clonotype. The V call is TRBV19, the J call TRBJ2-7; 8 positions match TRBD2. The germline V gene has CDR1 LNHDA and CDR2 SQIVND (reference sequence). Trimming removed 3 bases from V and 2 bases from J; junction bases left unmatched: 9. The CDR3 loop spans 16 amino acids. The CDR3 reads CASSIGTRSSAYEQYF. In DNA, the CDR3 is TGTGCCAGTAGTATCGGGACTAGGTCTAGCGCCTACGAGCAGTACTTC.

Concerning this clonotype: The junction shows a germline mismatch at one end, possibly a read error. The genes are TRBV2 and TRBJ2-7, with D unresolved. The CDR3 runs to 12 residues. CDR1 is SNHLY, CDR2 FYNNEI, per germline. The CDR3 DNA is TGTGCCAGCCTCCTCGGTGGCTACGAGCAGCACTTC. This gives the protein CASLLGGYEQHF.

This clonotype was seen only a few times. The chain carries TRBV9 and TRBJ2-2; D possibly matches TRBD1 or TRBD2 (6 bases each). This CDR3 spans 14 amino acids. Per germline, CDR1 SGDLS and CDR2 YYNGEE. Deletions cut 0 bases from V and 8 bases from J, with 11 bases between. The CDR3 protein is CASSVAGAGGELFF. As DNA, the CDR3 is TGTGCCAGCAGCGTAGCGGGGGCTGGTGGGGAGCTGTTTTTT.

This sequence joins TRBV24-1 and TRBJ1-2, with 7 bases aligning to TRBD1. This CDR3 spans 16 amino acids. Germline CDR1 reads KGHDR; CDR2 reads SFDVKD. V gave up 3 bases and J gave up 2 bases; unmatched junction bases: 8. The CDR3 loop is CATSDARQGLNYGYTF. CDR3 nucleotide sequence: TGTGCCACCAGTGATGCCAGACAGGGTCTGAACTATGGCTACACCTTC.

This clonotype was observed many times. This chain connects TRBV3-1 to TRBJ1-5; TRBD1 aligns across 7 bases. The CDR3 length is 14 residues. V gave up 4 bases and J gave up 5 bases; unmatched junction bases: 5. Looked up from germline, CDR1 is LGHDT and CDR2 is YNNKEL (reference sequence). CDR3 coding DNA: TGTGCCAGCAGCCTTGGGACAGCCGATCAGCCCCAGCATTTT. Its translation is CASSLGTADQPQHF.

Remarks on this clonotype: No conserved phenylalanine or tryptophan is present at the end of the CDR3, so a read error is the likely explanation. DNA for the CDR3: TGTGCCAGCAGCTTAAGGACAGGGGAAGAGACCCAGTACCTC. Protein sequence: CASSLRTGEETQYL. The chain couples TRBV25-1 to TRBJ2-5; 9 bases align to TRBD1. Unmatched junction bases numbered 5, after V lost 6 bases and J lost 3 bases. Germline V gives CDR1 MGHDK, CDR2 SYGVNS. The CDR3 length is 14 residues.

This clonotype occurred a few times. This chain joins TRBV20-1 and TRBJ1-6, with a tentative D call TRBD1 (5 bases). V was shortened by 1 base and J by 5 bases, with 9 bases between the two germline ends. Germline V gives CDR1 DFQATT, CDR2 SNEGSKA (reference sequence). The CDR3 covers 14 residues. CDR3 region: CSARGQPDNSPLHF. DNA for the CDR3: TGCAGTGCTAGAGGACAGCCTGATAATTCACCCCTCCACTTT.

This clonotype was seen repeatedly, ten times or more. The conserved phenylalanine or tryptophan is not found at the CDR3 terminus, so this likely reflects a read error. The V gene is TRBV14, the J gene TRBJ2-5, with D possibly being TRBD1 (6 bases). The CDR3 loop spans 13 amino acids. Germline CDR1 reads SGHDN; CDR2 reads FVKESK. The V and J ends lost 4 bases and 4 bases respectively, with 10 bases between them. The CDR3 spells CASSRSRGETQYS. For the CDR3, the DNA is TGTGCCAGCAGCCGAAGCAGGGGAGAGACCCAGTACTCC.

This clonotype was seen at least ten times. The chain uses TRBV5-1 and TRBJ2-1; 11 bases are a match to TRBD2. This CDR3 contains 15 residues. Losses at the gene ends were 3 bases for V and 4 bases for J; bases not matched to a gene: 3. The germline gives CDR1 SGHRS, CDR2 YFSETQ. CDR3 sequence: CASSYGTSGYNEQFF. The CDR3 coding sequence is TGCGCCAGCAGCTATGGGACTAGCGGATACAATGAGCAGTTCTTC.